A selection of T cell receptor beta chains follows, all from one sample in a study of T cells in Graves' hyperthyroidism and ophthalmopathy. TCRdb recomputed calls from the multiplex PCR reads with MiXCR, one row per CDR3 protein. Here the sample spans approximately 400,000 distinct CDR3 sequences, less than 20% being singletons. Sequenced input: blood. The receptors originated from a young man with Graves' ophthalmopathy. Both conserved end residues are part of each CDR3. The D gene is left open where the match is weak. Rows give clone size only sometimes, using once, few, many, or a class for an expanded clone.

-,many,TRBJ2-3,TRBV11-2,CASSILRDDPGYTQYF,TGTGCCAGCAGCATTCTAAGGGACGACCCCGGATATACGCAGTATTTT
-,many,TRBJ2-2,TRBV20-1,CSARNDVMRNTGELFF,TGCAGTGCTAGGAATGACGTGATGAGGAACACCGGGGAGCTGTTTTTT
-,-,TRBJ2-7,TRBV14,CASSPIAGALTYEQYF,TGTGCCAGCAGCCCCATTGCAGGGGCGCTCACCTACGAGCAGTACTTC
TRBD1,many,TRBJ2-7,TRBV7-2,CASSKPGTGNSYEQYF,TGTGCCAGCAGCAAACCCGGGACAGGGAACTCCTACGAGCAGTACTTC
-,many,TRBJ2-7,TRBV3-1,CASSQRPGPGSYEQYF,TGTGCCAGCAGCCAACGACCGGGGCCTGGATCCTACGAGCAGTACTTC
-,many,TRBJ1-5,TRBV7-8,CASSSPGDSNQPQHF,TGTGCCAGCAGCTCGCCAGGGGATAGCAATCAGCCCCAGCATTTT
TRBD1,-,TRBJ2-3,TRBV4-1,CASSQETRGRQVDTQYF,TGCGCCAGCAGCCAAGAAACGAGGGGGCGGCAGGTAGATACGCAGTATTTT
-,many,TRBJ1-1,TRBV27,CASSSGGLKAFF,TGTGCCAGCAGTTCGGGGGGACTCAAAGCTTTCTTT
TRBD1,-,TRBJ2-7,TRBV2,CASRTNTGTGSYEQYF,TGTGCCAGCAGGACTAATACCGGGACAGGGTCCTACGAGCAGTACTTC
-,few,TRBJ2-7,TRBV5-1,CASSLVPTDSSYEQYF,TGCGCCAGCAGCTTGGTCCCAACGGACAGCTCCTACGAGCAGTACTTC
-,many,TRBJ2-1,TRBV20-1,CSAPISSGGDEQFF,TGCAGTGCTCCGATTTCGAGCGGTGGAGATGAGCAGTTCTTC
TRBD1,many,TRBJ2-7,TRBV2,CASRGTADFYEQYF,TGTGCCAGCAGGGGGACAGCTGATTTCTACGAGCAGTACTTC
-,-,TRBJ1-4,TRBV19,CASSAPRTAGKLFF,TGTGCCAGTAGTGCCCCCCGGACAGCCGGAAAACTGTTTTTT
-,many,TRBJ1-5,TRBV6-1,CASSPQVIGNQPQHF,TGTGCCAGCAGTCCACAGGTAATTGGTAATCAGCCCCAGCATTTT
-,many,TRBJ1-1,TRBV27,CASSHSPTEAFF,TGTGCCAGCAGTCACAGCCCCACTGAAGCTTTCTTT
TRBD1,many,TRBJ1-2,TRBV27,CASSSYGLGGVNGYTF,TGTGCCAGCAGCTCGTACGGGCTAGGGGGCGTAAATGGCTACACCTTC
-,-,TRBJ1-2,TRBV4-1,CASSHRQTFNYGYTF,TGCGCCAGCAGCCACAGACAAACCTTTAACTATGGCTACACCTTC
TRBD2,few,TRBJ2-7,TRBV20-1,CSASGGGHEQYF,TGCAGTGCTAGCGGGGGGGGCCACGAGCAGTACTTC
-,many,TRBJ1-3,TRBV5-1,CASSIDGDLSGNTIYF,TGCGCCAGCAGCATCGACGGGGATCTATCTGGAAACACCATATATTTT
TRBD1,-,TRBJ1-6,TRBV27,CASSLTGSGSPLHF,TGTGCCAGCAGCTTGACAGGGAGCGGTTCACCCCTCCACTTT
TRBD2,-,TRBJ2-5,TRBV3-1,CASSRPGLAETQYF,TGTGCCAGCAGCCGCCCGGGACTAGCGGAGACCCAGTACTTC
-,few,TRBJ1-2,TRBV5-1,CASSLDGGTFYGYTF,TGCGCCAGCAGCTTGGATGGGGGGACTTTCTATGGCTACACCTTC
-,-,TRBJ2-1,TRBV10-3,CAISDPRYNEQFF,TGTGCCATCAGTGATCCCAGATACAATGAGCAGTTCTTC
-,few,TRBJ2-6,TRBV15,CATSRDRVPGANVLTF,TGTGCCACCAGCAGAGATCGGGTGCCGGGGGCCAACGTCCTGACTTTC
-,many,TRBJ1-2,TRBV5-1,CASSLADGNYGYTF,TGCGCCAGCAGCTTGGCCGACGGGAACTATGGCTACACCTTC
-,-,TRBJ1-4,TRBV3-1,CASSRPGHRNEKLFF,TGTGCCAGCAGCCGCCCGGGACACCGTAATGAAAAACTGTTTTTT
-,many,TRBJ1-6,TRBV5-1,CASSLKTESSYNSPLHF,TGCGCCAGCAGCTTGAAGACGGAGAGCTCCTATAATTCACCCCTCCACTTT
-,many,TRBJ2-2,TRBV11-2,CASSRERSPGELFF,TGTGCCAGCAGCCGGGAGAGGTCCCCTGGGGAGCTGTTTTTT
-,many,TRBJ2-7,TRBV12-3/TRBV12-4,CASSLDGSSYEQYF,TGTGCCAGCAGTTTGGACGGTAGCTCCTACGAGCAGTACTTC
TRBD1,-,TRBJ1-5,TRBV19,CASSTSGQGSQPQHF,TGTGCCAGTAGTACCTCGGGACAGGGGAGTCAGCCCCAGCATTTT
TRBD2,-,TRBJ2-3,TRBV24-1,CATSDTGRGGTDTQYF,TGTGCCACCAGTGACACTGGGCGGGGGGGGACAGATACGCAGTATTTT
-,many,TRBJ2-1,TRBV7-8,CASSFAPGPEINEQFF,TGTGCCAGCAGCTTCGCTCCGGGACCAGAAATTAATGAGCAGTTCTTC
-,many,TRBJ2-5,TRBV11-2,CASSARFRPPYQETQYF,TGTGCCAGCAGCGCCCGTTTCAGGCCTCCGTACCAAGAGACCCAGTACTTC
-,many,TRBJ1-1,TRBV5-6,CASSFVGVMNTEAFF,TGTGCCAGCAGCTTCGTTGGGGTTATGAACACTGAAGCTTTCTTT